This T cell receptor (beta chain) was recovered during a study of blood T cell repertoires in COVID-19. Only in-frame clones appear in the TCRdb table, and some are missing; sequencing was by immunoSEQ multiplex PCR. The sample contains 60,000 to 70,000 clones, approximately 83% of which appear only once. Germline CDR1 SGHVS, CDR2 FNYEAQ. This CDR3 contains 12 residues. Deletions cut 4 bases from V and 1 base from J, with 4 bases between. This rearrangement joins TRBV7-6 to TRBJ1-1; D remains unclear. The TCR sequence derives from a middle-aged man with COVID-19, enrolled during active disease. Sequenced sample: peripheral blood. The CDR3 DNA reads TGTGCCAGCAGCTACGGGAACACTGAAGCTTTCTTT. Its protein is CASSYGNTEAFF.